Listed here is a single TCR beta chain. The V gene lost 6 bases and the J gene lost 5 bases, with 19 bases spanning the gap. The CDR3 extends over 15 amino acids. Germline V gene data show CDR1 as MNHEY and CDR2 as SMNVEV (reference sequence). The PCR contained 60 Vbeta and 13 Jbeta primers. TCRdb's table, derived via immunoSEQ multiplex PCR, lists solely in-frame clones and lacks some. The data contain fewer than 180,000 clones, 79% of them seen just once; the ten biggest clones take up under 4%. This entry belongs to a study of cytomegalovirus exposure and HLA in healthy donors. Sequenced input: PBMCs. This clonotype originated in a human donor in good health. The rearrangement links TRBV27 to TRBJ2-5; a weak D match, TRBD1 (6 bases). This CDR3 reads CASSRTRQERETQYF. The DNA of the CDR3 is TGTGCCAGCAGCCGCACCCGACAGGAGAGGGAGACCCAGTACTTC.